A selection of T cell receptor beta chains follows, all from one sample in a study of cytomegalovirus exposure and HLA in healthy donors. Clones were sequenced by immunoSEQ multiplex PCR, and TCRdb holds only the in-frame ones, with some missing. Counted here are about 240,000 clones, about 81% occurring once; the ten biggest clones make up 7% to 9%. Sequencing input: PBMCs. Source of these receptors: a woman aged 55 to 70 in good health and CMV-seropositive. CDR3s include the opening cysteine and the closing phenylalanine or tryptophan. A D gene is named only where the DNA matches it firmly. Clone sizes are given selectively: once, few, many, or a class where the clone is expanded.

j_call d_call v_call clone_size cdr3_length cdr3_aa cdr3_nt
TRBJ2-5 . TRBV7-2 . 14 CASSLREVVETQYF TGTGCCAGCAGCTTACGTGAGGTGGTGGAGACCCAGTACTTC
TRBJ2-5 . TRBV5-1 . 16 CASSWGPRGAEETQYF TGCGCCAGCAGCTGGGGTCCACGGGGAGCGGAAGAGACCCAGTACTTC
TRBJ1-1 . TRBV7-9 . 17 CASSQTGFKLGDTEAFF TGTGCCAGCAGCCAAACAGGGTTCAAACTAGGGGACACTGAAGCTTTCTTT
TRBJ2-2 TRBD1 TRBV11-2 . 18 CASSPNPYRDRGPGELFF TGTGCCAGCAGCCCCAACCCGTATCGGGACAGGGGGCCCGGGGAGCTGTTTTTT
TRBJ2-7 TRBD1 TRBV4-1 few 15 CASRSPGQGMDEQYF TGCGCCAGCAGGTCGCCGGGACAGGGTATGGACGAGCAGTACTTC
TRBJ1-2 . TRBV10-3 . 14 CAISVNQPDYGYTF TGTGCCATCAGTGTGAATCAACCGGACTATGGCTACACCTTC
TRBJ1-1 . TRBV5-6 . 15 CASSLTRYLNTEAFF TGTGCCAGCAGCTTAACCCGCTATCTGAACACTGAAGCTTTCTTT
TRBJ1-6 . TRBV2 . 14 CASSSWASDSPLHF TGTGCCAGCAGTTCGTGGGCCTCGGATTCACCCCTCCACTTT
TRBJ2-7 TRBD2 TRBV7-3 . 13 CASSISGGYEQYF TGTGCCAGCAGTATAAGCGGGGGGTACGAGCAGTACTTC
TRBJ1-3 TRBD1 TRBV9 . 15 CASSETGGEGNTIYF TGTGCCAGCAGCGAGACAGGGGGGGAAGGAAACACCATATATTTT
TRBJ1-5 . TRBV25-1 . 14 CASSEPGGNQPQHF TGTGCCAGCAGTGAGCCCGGGGGGAATCAGCCCCAGCATTTT
TRBJ2-1 . TRBV20-1 . 11 CSARRDNEQFF TGCAGTGCTAGACGAGACAATGAGCAGTTCTTC
TRBJ2-7 . TRBV21-1 . 15 CASSREGGESYEQYF TGTGCCAGCAGCAGAGAGGGAGGGGAATCCTACGAGCAGTACTTC
TRBJ1-1 TRBD1 TRBV5-1 . 15 CASSILQGANTEAFF TGCGCCAGCAGCATCCTACAGGGGGCGAACACTGAAGCTTTCTTT
TRBJ2-3 . TRBV5-4 . 13 CASSLVASDTQYF TGTGCCAGCAGCTTGGTGGCCTCAGATACGCAGTATTTT
TRBJ2-7 . TRBV19 . 13 CASSMGKTYEQYF TGTGCCAGTAGTATGGGCAAGACCTACGAACAGTACTTC
TRBJ2-7 . TRBV7-9 . 13 CAILEGGLSEQYF TGTGCCATCCTAGAGGGCGGACTGTCCGAGCAGTACTTC
TRBJ2-1 . TRBV5-1 . 20 CASRKGVLALPIMSYNEQFF TGCGCCAGCAGGAAAGGAGTTTTAGCGCTTCCTATAATGTCCTACAATGAGCAGTTCTTC
TRBJ2-7 TRBD1 TRBV2 . 13 CASIGQGGYEQYF TGTGCCAGCATCGGACAGGGGGGCTACGAGCAGTACTTC